The text below deals with one TCR beta chain. Per the original methods: The assay estimated nucleated cells by amplifying reference gene primers. Here immunoSEQ multiplex PCR was the method, and the copy in TCRdb shows in-frame clones only, minus some. That table is the source of V, J and clone size, and D and trimming were worked out from the DNA. The sample carries over 120,000 clones, 84% recorded once. Per the germline V gene, CDR1 is LNHDA and CDR2 is SQIVND (reference sequence). The CDR3 is 16 amino acids. J gave up 4 bases and V 4 bases, and 11 bases lay outside the gene matches. The sample originates from a study of blood T cell repertoires in COVID-19. Study context: Sites in the United States, Italy and Spain provided acute and convalescent COVID-19 samples. PBMCs, B-cell-depleted T cells, or T cells were the source of the cDNA or gDNA that made up the material.

Sequencing input: peripheral blood. This sequence joins TRBV19 and TRBJ1-2; 8 positions agree with TRBD1. The sequence came from a human donor in a cohort sampled during active COVID-19. In nucleotides, the CDR3 is TGTGCCAGTAGTAAGGAGGACAGGGCTTACTTCTATGGCTACACCTTC. Translated, it gives CASSKEDRAYFYGYTF.